These 21 T cell receptor beta chains originate from one sample sequenced in a study of T cells in Graves' hyperthyroidism and ophthalmopathy. Amplification yielded TCR beta CDR3 regions, with RNA transcripts as the source. HTBI primers were employed in a first-round RT-PCR of the TCR CDR3. TCRdb processed the multiplex PCR reads anew with MiXCR; each CDR3 protein has one entry. The table has roughly 720,000 distinct CDR3 sequences, 17% seen once. Sample: blood. These receptors were collected from a man in his forties or fifties with Graves' hyperthyroidism.

This clonotype was counted a few times. The rearrangement links TRBV28 to TRBJ1-2, with D perhaps TRBD1 (5 bases). CDR1 and CDR2 (germline): MDHEN, SYDVKM. Trimming shortened V by 9 bases and J by 7 bases, and 15 bases separated the two germline ends. The CDR3 totals 12 residues. CDR3 loop: CASATGMAGYTF. The CDR3, as DNA: TGTGCCAGTGCTACAGGAATGGCTGGCTACACCTTC.

This chain joins TRBV6-2 or TRBV6-3 and TRBJ2-5; perhaps TRBD1 as D (5 bases). Germline CDR1 and CDR2: MNHEY and SVGEGT. V shed 0 bases and J shed 7 bases, with 15 bases lying between them. The CDR3 is 15 residues long. The CDR3 coding sequence is TGTGCCAGCAGTTACTCAGTTGACAGAAAAAGGACCCAGTACTTC. The encoded protein is CASSYSVDRKRTQYF.

The rearrangement joins TRBV7-6 to TRBJ2-7; 8 bases agree with TRBD2. The germline V gene encodes CDR1 SGHVS and CDR2 FNYEAQ. The CDR3 runs 15 residues. The ends lost 1 base at V and 4 bases at J; junction bases unmatched: 6. The DNA of the CDR3 is TGTGCCAGCAGCTTAGAATCGGGGGGGATTTACGAGCAGTACTTC. As protein: CASSLESGGIYEQYF. The variable domain in full, completed from reference TRBV7-6 and TRBJ2-7, reads GAGVSQSPRYKVTKRGQDVALRCDPISGHVSLYWYRQALGQGPEFLTYFNYEAQQDKSGLPNDRFSAERPEGSISTLTIQRTEQRDSAMYRCASSLESGGIYEQYFGPGTRLTVT.

This clonotype showed up many times. This chain links TRBV28 with TRBJ1-1; 8 positions agree with TRBD1. Germline V gene data show CDR1 as MDHEN and CDR2 as SYDVKM. The CDR3 has 17 amino acids. After removal of 1 base from V and 2 bases from J, the junction contained 9 bases not matched to a gene. The CDR3, as DNA: TGTGCCAGCAGTTTATCCCTCATGACAGGGGCCAACACTGAAGCTTTCTTT. Translating it yields CASSLSLMTGANTEAFF.

About this clonotype: Possible read error: a much larger clone is one base away. The rearrangement joins TRBV29-1 to TRBJ1-1, with no clear D. This CDR3 spans 11 amino acids. Germline V gene data show CDR1 as SQVTM and CDR2 as ANQGSEA. V dropped 3 bases and J dropped 0 bases, with 2 bases sitting between them. The CDR3 DNA follows: TGCAGCGTTGAGATGAACACTGAAGCTTTCTTT. This encodes CSVEMNTEAFF.

The table lists this clonotype with many counts. This chain links TRBV9 with TRBJ2-5; 8 bases map to TRBD1. The CDR3 is made up of 16 amino acids. Looked up from germline, CDR1 is SGDLS and CDR2 is YYNGEE. The V and J ends lost 3 bases and 3 bases, in that order; junction bases with no gene match: 10. CDR3 loop: CASSATYRGWEETQYF. DNA of the CDR3: TGTGCCAGCAGCGCCACGTACAGGGGGTGGGAAGAGACCCAGTACTTC.

This clonotype was counted between two and nine times. The chain joins TRBV5-6 to TRBJ1-1; D is uncertain. The CDR3 loop spans 11 amino acids. V was cut by 7 bases and J by 11 bases, with 15 bases left in between. From germline, CDR1 is SGHDT and CDR2 YYEEEE. The CDR3 DNA reads TGTGCCAGCGGGATCGACCGGGTGGCTTTCTTT. Protein sequence: CASGIDRVAFF. The full variable domain, completed using reference TRBV5-6 and TRBJ1-1, is DAGVTQSPTHLIKTRGQQVTLRCSPKSGHDTVSWYQQALGQGPQFIFQYYEEEERQRGNFPDRFSGHQFPNYSSELNVNALLLGDSALYLCASGIDRVAFFGQGTRLTVV.

J is TRBJ2-4 and V is TRBV3-1; D is possibly TRBD1 (6 bases). Germline V gives CDR1 LGHDT, CDR2 YNNKEL (reference sequence). This CDR3 has 15 amino acids. Between the trimmed V and J ends, which lost 2 bases and 5 bases, there was a span of 13 bases. CDR3 coding DNA: TGTGCCAGCAGCCAATTTCAGGGGAAGGAAAACATTCAGTACTTC. It is translated as CASSQFQGKENIQYF.

This clonotype was observed at least ten times. This chain's CDR3 is CAITDSTNTEAFF. The CDR3 coding sequence is TGTGCCATCACAGATTCTACGAACACTGAAGCTTTCTTT. The genes are TRBV10-3 and TRBJ1-1; D gene uncertain. Germline CDR1 reads ENHRY; CDR2 reads SYGVKD. Trimming cost V 7 bases and J 1 base, with 10 bases left between them. The CDR3 runs 13 residues.

In its sample, this clonotype was seen a few times. CDR3 sequence reads: CASSQVGGGDETQYF. CDR3 coding DNA: TGCGCCAGCAGCCAAGTCGGGGGAGGGGATGAGACCCAGTACTTC. V is TRBV4-1 and J is TRBJ2-5; 7 nucleotides line up with TRBD2. Germline V lookup: CDR1 MGHRA, CDR2 YSYEKL. The CDR3 runs to 15 residues. V gave up 1 base and J gave up 5 bases; unmatched junction bases: 7.

This clonotype showed up many times. The rearrangement links TRBV12-3 or TRBV12-4 to TRBJ2-6, with TRBD1 identical over 7 bases. The CDR3 is 15 residues long. V was pared by 4 bases and J by 2 bases, with 2 bases of the junction left unmatched. The CDR3, as DNA: TGTGCCAGCAGTTACCAGGGGGCTGGGGCCAACGTCCTGACTTTC. It encodes CASSYQGAGANVLTF.

This clonotype was detected ten times or more. The chain joins TRBV28 to TRBJ2-6, with 8 bases matching TRBD2. The CDR3 extends over 16 amino acids. Germline loops: CDR1 MDHEN, CDR2 SYDVKM. The V and J ends lost 6 bases and 4 bases, in that order; junction bases with no gene match: 8. In DNA, the CDR3 is TGTGCCAGCAGGGGAAGCGGGAGTTCGGGGGCCAACGTCCTGACTTTC. Translating it yields CASRGSGSSGANVLTF.

A note on this clonotype: A much larger clone is a single base away; this may be a read error. The genes are TRBV3-1 and TRBJ1-2; D not certain. The V end lost 7 bases, the J end lost 7 bases, and 16 bases lay between the germline ends. The CDR3 is 13 amino acids. Per the germline V gene, CDR1 is LGHDT and CDR2 is YNNKEL (reference sequence). The CDR3 here is CASIQRVASGYTF. CDR3 DNA sequence: TGTGCCAGCATCCAGCGGGTGGCCTCTGGCTACACCTTC.

This clonotype occurred many times. V usage is TRBV28 and J usage is TRBJ1-4; possible D gene TRBD1, 6 bases. The CDR3 extends over 18 amino acids. V shed 5 bases and J shed 0 bases, with 19 bases lying between them. CDR1 and CDR2 from the germline V gene are MDHEN and SYDVKM. The CDR3: CASSTGQFYGATNEKLFF. The CDR3 DNA is TGTGCCAGCAGTACAGGACAGTTTTATGGGGCAACTAATGAAAAACTGTTTTTT.

This clonotype has a count of ten or more. The chain joins TRBV6-1 to TRBJ2-7; D unclear. Germline CDR1 and CDR2: MNHNS and SASEGT. The CDR3 runs 13 residues. Between the trimmed V and J ends, which lost 3 bases and 8 bases, there was a span of 14 bases. As DNA, the CDR3 is TGTGCCAGCAGTGATGGACCCGGACGAAAGCAGTACTTC. Translating it yields CASSDGPGRKQYF.

This clonotype was seen repeatedly, ten times or more. The V call is TRBV27, the J call TRBJ2-2; tentative D call: TRBD2 (6 bases). The CDR3 spans 13 residues. Germline assignment: CDR1 MNHEY and CDR2 SMNVEV (reference sequence). V gave up 7 bases and J gave up 3 bases, with 9 bases separating them. The CDR3 here is CASMWGDTGELFF. The CDR3 nucleotides read TGTGCCAGCATGTGGGGGGACACCGGGGAGCTGTTTTTT.

The chain has TRBV29-1 and TRBJ2-7; 15 bases are shared with TRBD2. The J segment lost 4 bases and the V segment lost 4 bases, leaving 2 bases of the junction unmatched. CDR1 SQVTM and CDR2 ANQGSEA come from the germline V gene. CDR3 size: 14 residues. The CDR3 region has the DNA TGCAGCGTTGTTGGACTAGCGGGAGGGTACGAGCAGTACTTC. It yields the protein CSVVGLAGGYEQYF.

This clonotype was seen at least ten times. The chain has TRBV20-1 and TRBJ2-3, with 9 bases aligning to TRBD1. The CDR3 length is 15 residues. J was trimmed by 0 bases and V by 3 bases; bases with no gene match: 4. Germline lookup yields CDR1 DFQATT and CDR2 SNEGSKA (reference sequence). The CDR3 protein is CSASGTGYSTDTQYF. In DNA, the CDR3 is TGCAGTGCTAGTGGGACAGGGTATAGCACAGATACGCAGTATTTT.

This clonotype was detected a few times. The chain links TRBV5-5 to TRBJ1-5, with 9 positions matching TRBD1. The CDR3 has 18 amino acids. In germline, CDR1 is SGHKS, CDR2 YYEKEE (reference sequence). Trimming removed 4 bases from V and 2 bases from J; junction bases left unmatched: 13. This CDR3 is CASSHGTGSDFGNQPQHF. CDR3 nucleotide sequence: TGTGCCAGCAGCCACGGGACAGGGTCGGACTTCGGCAATCAGCCCCAGCATTTT.

This clonotype was detected many times. V usage is TRBV7-3 and J usage is TRBJ2-1; 9 bases match TRBD2. CDR1 and CDR2 (germline): SGHTA, FQGTGA. The V and J ends lost 6 bases and 8 bases, in that order; junction bases with no gene match: 8. The CDR3 is 14 amino acids. DNA of the CDR3: TGTGCCAGCAGTCTTGCGGGAGGGAAGGATGAGCAGTTCTTC. It specifies CASSLAGGKDEQFF.

The chain employs TRBV6-1 and TRBJ2-2; D not resolved. CDR1 MNHNS and CDR2 SASEGT come from the germline V gene. The CDR3 extends over 12 amino acids. V dropped 2 bases and J dropped 5 bases, with 3 bases sitting between them. CDR3 loop: CASSEITGELFF. Written as DNA, the CDR3 is TGTGCCAGCAGTGAAATTACCGGGGAGCTGTTTTTT.